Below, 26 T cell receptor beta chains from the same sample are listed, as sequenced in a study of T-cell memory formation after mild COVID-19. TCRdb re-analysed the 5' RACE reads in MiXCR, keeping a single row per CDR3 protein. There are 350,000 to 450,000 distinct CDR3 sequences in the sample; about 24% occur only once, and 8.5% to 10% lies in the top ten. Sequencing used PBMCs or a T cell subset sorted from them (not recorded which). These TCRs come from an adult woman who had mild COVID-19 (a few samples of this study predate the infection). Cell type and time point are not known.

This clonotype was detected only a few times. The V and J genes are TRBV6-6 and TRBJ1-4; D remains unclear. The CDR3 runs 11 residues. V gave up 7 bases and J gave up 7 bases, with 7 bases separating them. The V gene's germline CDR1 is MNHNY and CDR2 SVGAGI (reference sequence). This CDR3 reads CASNSFEKLFF. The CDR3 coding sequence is TGTGCCAGCAACAGTTTTGAAAAACTGTTTTTT.

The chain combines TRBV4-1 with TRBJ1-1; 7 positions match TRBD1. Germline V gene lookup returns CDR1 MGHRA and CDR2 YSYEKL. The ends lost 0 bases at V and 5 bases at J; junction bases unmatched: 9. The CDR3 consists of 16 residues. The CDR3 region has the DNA TGCGCCAGCAGCCAAGATCGGGGCAGGGGGATGACTGAAGCTTTCTTT. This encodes CASSQDRGRGMTEAFF.

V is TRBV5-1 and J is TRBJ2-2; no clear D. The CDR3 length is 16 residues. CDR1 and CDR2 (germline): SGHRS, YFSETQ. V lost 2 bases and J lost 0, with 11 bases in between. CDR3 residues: CASSFQVAANTGELFF. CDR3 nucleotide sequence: TGCGCCAGCAGCTTTCAAGTAGCCGCGAACACCGGGGAGCTGTTTTTT. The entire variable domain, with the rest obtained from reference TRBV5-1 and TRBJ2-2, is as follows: KAGVTQTPRYLIKTRGQQVTLSCSPISGHRSVSWYQQTPGQGLQFLFEYFSETQRNKGNFPGRFSGRQFSNSRSEMNVSTLELGDSALYLCASSFQVAANTGELFFGEGSRLTVL.

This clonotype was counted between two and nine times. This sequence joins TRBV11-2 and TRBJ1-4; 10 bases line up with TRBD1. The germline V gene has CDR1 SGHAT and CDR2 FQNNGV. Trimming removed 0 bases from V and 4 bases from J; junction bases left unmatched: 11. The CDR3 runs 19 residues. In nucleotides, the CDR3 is TGTGCCAGCAGCTTAGATTGGCGGACAGGGGGGAAGAGTAATGAAAAACTGTTTTTT. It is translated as CASSLDWRTGGKSNEKLFF.

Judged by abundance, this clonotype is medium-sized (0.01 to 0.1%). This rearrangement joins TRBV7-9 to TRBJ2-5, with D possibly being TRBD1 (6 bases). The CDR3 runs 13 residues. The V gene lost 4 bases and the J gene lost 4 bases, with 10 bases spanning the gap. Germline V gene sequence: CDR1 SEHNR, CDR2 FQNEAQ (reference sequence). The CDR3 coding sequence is TGTGCCAGCAGCTCCAGGGGCCCAGAGACCCAGTACTTC. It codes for CASSSRGPETQYF.

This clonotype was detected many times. The CDR3 region has the DNA TGCGCCAGCAGCTTGTTTGCTAGCGGGGCCTACGAGCAGTACTTC. Translated: CASSLFASGAYEQYF. The chain uses TRBV5-1 and TRBJ2-7, with TRBD2 matching 9 bases. Unmatched junction bases numbered 4, after V lost 1 base and J lost 2 bases. The CDR3 has 15 amino acids. Germline CDR1 and CDR2: SGHRS and YFSETQ. Drawing the rest from reference TRBV5-1 and TRBJ2-7, the complete variable domain is KAGVTQTPRYLIKTRGQQVTLSCSPISGHRSVSWYQQTPGQGLQFLFEYFSETQRNKGNFPGRFSGRQFSNSRSEMNVSTLELGDSALYLCASSLFASGAYEQYFGPGTRLTVT.

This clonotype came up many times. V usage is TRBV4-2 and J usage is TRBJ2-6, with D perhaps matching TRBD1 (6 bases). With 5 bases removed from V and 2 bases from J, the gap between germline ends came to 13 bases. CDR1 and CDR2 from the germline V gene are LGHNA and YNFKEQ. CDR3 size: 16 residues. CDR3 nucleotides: TGTGCCAGCAGCTCCGGAACAGGGACTGGGGCCAACGTCCTGACTTTC. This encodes CASSSGTGTGANVLTF.

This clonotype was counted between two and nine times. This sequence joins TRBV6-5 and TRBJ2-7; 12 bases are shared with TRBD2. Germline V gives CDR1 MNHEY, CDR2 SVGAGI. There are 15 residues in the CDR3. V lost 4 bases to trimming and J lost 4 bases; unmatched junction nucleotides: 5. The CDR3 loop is CASSLTLAGGYEQYF. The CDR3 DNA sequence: TGTGCCAGCAGTTTGACCCTAGCGGGAGGGTACGAGCAGTACTTC.

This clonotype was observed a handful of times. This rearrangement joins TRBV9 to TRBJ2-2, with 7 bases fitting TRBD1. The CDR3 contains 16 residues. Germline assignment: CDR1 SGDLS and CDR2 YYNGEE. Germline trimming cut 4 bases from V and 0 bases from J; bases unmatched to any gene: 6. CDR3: CASSLEGGANTGELFF. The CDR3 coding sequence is TGTGCCAGCAGCCTCGAAGGGGGCGCGAACACCGGGGAGCTGTTTTTT.

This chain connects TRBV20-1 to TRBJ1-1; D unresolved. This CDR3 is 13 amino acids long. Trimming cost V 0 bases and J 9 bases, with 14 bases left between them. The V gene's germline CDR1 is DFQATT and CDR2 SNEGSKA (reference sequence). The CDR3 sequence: CSAREGTKVQAFF. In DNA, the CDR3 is TGCAGTGCTAGAGAAGGAACAAAAGTGCAAGCTTTCTTT.

The CDR3 is CASSYGTNNEQFF. In nucleotides, the CDR3 is TGTGCCAGCAGTTACGGGACCAACAATGAGCAGTTCTTC. The J gene is TRBJ2-1, the V gene TRBV6-5; D is tentatively TRBD1 or TRBD2 (5 bases each). Germline CDR1 and CDR2: MNHEY and SVGAGI. The CDR3 is 13 amino acids. The V end was cut by 2 bases, the J end by 5 bases, with 7 bases between.

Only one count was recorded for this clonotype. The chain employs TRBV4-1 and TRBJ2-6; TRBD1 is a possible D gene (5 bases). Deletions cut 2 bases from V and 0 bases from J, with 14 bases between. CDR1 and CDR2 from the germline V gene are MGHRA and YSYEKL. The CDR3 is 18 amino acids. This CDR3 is CASSQKDPQDSGANVLTF. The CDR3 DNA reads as TGCGCCAGCAGCCAAAAGGACCCACAGGACTCTGGGGCCAACGTCCTGACTTTC.

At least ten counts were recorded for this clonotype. The CDR3 region is CASSLVGQGSYEQYF. For the CDR3, the DNA is TGCGCCAGCAGCTTGGTGGGACAGGGATCTTACGAGCAGTACTTC. This rearrangement joins TRBV5-1 to TRBJ2-7; 9 positions match TRBD1. Germline loops: CDR1 SGHRS, CDR2 YFSETQ. There are 15 residues in the CDR3. V lost 0 bases, J lost 4 bases, and 5 bases stayed unmatched.

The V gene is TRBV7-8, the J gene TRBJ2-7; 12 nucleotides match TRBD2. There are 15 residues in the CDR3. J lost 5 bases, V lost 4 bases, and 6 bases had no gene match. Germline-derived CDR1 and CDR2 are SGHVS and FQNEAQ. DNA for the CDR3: TGTGCCAGCAGCTACGGACTAGCGGGAATCAACGAGCAGTACTTC. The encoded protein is CASSYGLAGINEQYF.

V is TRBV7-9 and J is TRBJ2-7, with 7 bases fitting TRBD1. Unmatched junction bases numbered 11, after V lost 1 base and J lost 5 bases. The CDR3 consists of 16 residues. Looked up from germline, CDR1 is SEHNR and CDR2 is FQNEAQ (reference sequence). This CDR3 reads CASSLEIFEGAHEQYF. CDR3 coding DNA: TGTGCCAGCAGCTTAGAGATTTTTGAGGGGGCCCACGAGCAGTACTTC.

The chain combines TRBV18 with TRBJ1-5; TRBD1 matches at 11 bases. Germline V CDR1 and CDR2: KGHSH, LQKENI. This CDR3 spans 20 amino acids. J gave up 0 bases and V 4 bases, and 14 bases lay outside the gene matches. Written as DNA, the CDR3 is TGTGCCAGCTCACTCTATGGACAGGGGGCAAAATCGGGTAGCAATCAGCCCCAGCATTTT. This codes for CASSLYGQGAKSGSNQPQHF.

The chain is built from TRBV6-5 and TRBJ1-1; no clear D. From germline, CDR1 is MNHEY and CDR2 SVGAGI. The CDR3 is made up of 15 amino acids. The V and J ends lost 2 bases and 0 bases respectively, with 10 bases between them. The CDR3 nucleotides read TGTGCCAGCAGTTACATCAGAGTTATGAACACTGAAGCTTTCTTT. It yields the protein CASSYIRVMNTEAFF.

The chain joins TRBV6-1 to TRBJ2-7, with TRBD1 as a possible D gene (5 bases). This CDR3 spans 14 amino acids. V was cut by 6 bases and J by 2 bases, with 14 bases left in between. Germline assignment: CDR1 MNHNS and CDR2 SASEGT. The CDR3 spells CASREQGSAYEQYF. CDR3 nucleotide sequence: TGTGCCAGCAGAGAGCAGGGTAGTGCCTACGAGCAGTACTTC.

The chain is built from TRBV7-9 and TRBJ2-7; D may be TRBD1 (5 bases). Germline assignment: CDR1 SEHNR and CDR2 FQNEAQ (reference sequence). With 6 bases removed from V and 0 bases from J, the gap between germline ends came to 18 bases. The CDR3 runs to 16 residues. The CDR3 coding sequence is TGTGCCAGCAGTGCACCCGACAGCATCAGCTCCTACGAGCAGTACTTC. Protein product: CASSAPDSISSYEQYF.

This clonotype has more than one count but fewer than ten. The CDR3: CASSDLRDHEQFF. CDR3 sequence (DNA): TGCGCCAGCAGCGATCTCAGGGACCATGAGCAGTTCTTC. The chain carries TRBV5-1 and TRBJ2-1; D might be TRBD1 or TRBD2, each matching 5 bases. Deletions cut 4 bases from V and 8 bases from J, with 13 bases between. In germline, CDR1 is SGHRS, CDR2 YFSETQ. The CDR3 contains 13 residues.

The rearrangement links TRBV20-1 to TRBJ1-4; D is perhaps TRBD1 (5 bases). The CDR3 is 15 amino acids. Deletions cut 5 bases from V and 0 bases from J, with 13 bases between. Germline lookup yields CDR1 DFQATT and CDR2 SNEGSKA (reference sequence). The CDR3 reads CSARGAVATNEKLFF. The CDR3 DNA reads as TGCAGTGCTCGCGGGGCCGTTGCAACTAATGAAAAACTGTTTTTT.

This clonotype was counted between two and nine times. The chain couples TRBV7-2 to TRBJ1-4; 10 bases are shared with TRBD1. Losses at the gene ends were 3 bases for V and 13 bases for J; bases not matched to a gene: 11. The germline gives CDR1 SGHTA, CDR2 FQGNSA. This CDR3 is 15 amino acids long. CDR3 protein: CASSFSGTGDVRLFF. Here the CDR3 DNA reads TGTGCCAGCAGCTTCTCCGGGACAGGGGACGTCAGACTGTTTTTT.

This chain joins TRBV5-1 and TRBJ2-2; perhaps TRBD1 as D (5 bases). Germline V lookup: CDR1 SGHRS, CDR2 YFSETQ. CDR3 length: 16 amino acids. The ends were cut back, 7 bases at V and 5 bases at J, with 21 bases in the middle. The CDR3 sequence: CASAPPSAGSTGELFF. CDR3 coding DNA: TGCGCCAGCGCTCCTCCGAGTGCAGGGTCGACCGGGGAGCTGTTTTTT.

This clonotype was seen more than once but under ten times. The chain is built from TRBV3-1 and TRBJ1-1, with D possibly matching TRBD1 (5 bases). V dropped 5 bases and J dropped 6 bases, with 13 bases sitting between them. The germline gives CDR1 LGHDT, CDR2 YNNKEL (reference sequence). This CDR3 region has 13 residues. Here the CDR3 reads CASSLSGTPEAFF. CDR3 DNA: TGTGCCAGCAGCTTATCCGGGACCCCTGAAGCTTTCTTT.

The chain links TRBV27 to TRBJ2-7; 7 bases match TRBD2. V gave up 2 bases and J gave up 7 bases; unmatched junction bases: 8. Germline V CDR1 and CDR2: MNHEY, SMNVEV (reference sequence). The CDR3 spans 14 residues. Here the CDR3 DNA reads TGTGCCAGCAGTTTAGCTAGCGGCCTTGGGGAGCAGTACTTC. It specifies CASSLASGLGEQYF.

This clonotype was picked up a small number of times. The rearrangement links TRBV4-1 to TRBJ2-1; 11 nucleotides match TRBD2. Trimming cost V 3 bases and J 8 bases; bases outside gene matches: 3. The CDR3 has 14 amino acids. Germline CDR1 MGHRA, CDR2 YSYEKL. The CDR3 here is CASSQVLAGDEQFF. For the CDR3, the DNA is TGCGCCAGCAGCCAGGTACTAGCGGGAGATGAGCAGTTCTTC.